This is a list of T cell receptor beta chains from one sample in a study of identical twins. TCRdb used MiXCR to reprocess the 5' RACE reads, holding one entry per CDR3 protein. Of about 700,000 distinct CDR3 sequences in the sample, 8% to 9% were seen once. These records were also assigned to another study, of yellow fever vaccine responses in identical twins.

Specimen: PBMCs. Receptor source: a woman younger than 35 in good health. CDR3s include the opening cysteine and the closing phenylalanine or tryptophan. A D gene is named only where the DNA matches it firmly. Only some rows state a clone size, as once, few, many or a class for expanded clones.

>TRBV3-1|-|TRBJ2-4|many
CASSQDLGRQAKNIQYF
TGTGCCAGCAGCCAAGATCTGGGACGCCAAGCCAAAAACATTCAGTACTTC
>TRBV11-3|TRBD2|TRBJ2-2|few
CASSSTGLAGARRKNTGELFF
TGTGCCAGCAGCTCGACGGGACTAGCGGGAGCCAGGAGGAAGAACACCGGGGAGCTGTTTTTT
>TRBV7-9|TRBD1|TRBJ1-4|many
CASSLRTGGGEKLFF
TGTGCCAGCAGCTTACGGACAGGGGGAGGTGAAAAACTGTTTTTT
>TRBV5-1|-|TRBJ2-1|few
CASSLDTSYNEQFF
TGCGCCAGCAGCTTGGATACGAGCTACAATGAGCAGTTCTTC
>TRBV24-1|TRBD1|TRBJ2-5|few
CATSGAGTGDETQYF
TGTGCCACCAGTGGTGCCGGGACAGGGGATGAGACCCAGTACTTC
>TRBV27|TRBD2|TRBJ2-1|few
CASSLTSGRSNEQFF
TGTGCCAGCAGTTTAACTAGCGGGAGGTCGAATGAGCAGTTCTTC
>TRBV10-1|TRBD1|TRBJ2-2|few
CASRSGTGGSGELFF
TGCGCCAGCAGGTCCGGGACAGGGGGCTCCGGGGAGCTGTTTTTT
>TRBV7-9|-|TRBJ1-3|many
CASSLDLGFSGNTIYF
TGTGCCAGCAGCTTAGATTTGGGGTTCTCTGGAAACACCATATATTTT
>TRBV12-3/TRBV12-4|TRBD1|TRBJ2-3|many
CASNARTGLITDTQYF
TGTGCCAGCAATGCTCGGACAGGCTTAATCACAGATACGCAGTATTTT
>TRBV28|-|TRBJ2-2|-
CASILTLNTGELFF
TGTGCCAGCATTCTCACATTGAACACCGGGGAGCTGTTTTTT
>TRBV6-1|-|TRBJ2-1|-
CASRPDYMEQFF
TGTGCCAGCAGGCCGGACTATATGGAGCAGTTCTTC
>TRBV28|-|TRBJ2-1|few
CASSLTEMGTYNEQFF
TGTGCCAGCAGTTTAACTGAGATGGGGACCTACAATGAGCAGTTCTTC
>TRBV20-1|TRBD1|TRBJ1-2|many
CSAYWGGQAYGYTF
TGCAGTGCTTATTGGGGGGGACAGGCCTATGGCTACACCTTC
>TRBV9|TRBD1|TRBJ1-4|few
CASSVGSGGGEKLFF
TGTGCCAGCAGCGTAGGTTCAGGGGGGGGTGAAAAACTGTTTTTT
>TRBV14|TRBD2|TRBJ2-5|-
CASSQVRLAGPEQETQYF
TGTGCCAGCAGCCAAGTCCGGCTAGCGGGACCCGAACAAGAGACCCAGTACTTC
>TRBV3-1|-|TRBJ2-1|many
CASSQGMIGGNEQFF
TGTGCCAGCAGCCAAGGGATGATTGGGGGCAATGAGCAGTTCTTC
>TRBV11-2|-|TRBJ1-1|-
CASSLLIGRIMNTEAFF
TGTGCCAGCAGCTTATTAATCGGCAGAATAATGAACACTGAAGCTTTCTTT
>TRBV20-1|TRBD1|TRBJ2-1|-
CSASSNGGRGRRSYNEQFF
TGCAGTGCTAGTTCGAACGGGGGCAGGGGGCGCAGATCCTACAATGAGCAGTTCTTC
>TRBV29-1|TRBD1|TRBJ2-5|few
CSVEALDRGQETQYF
TGCAGCGTTGAAGCCCTGGACAGGGGGCAAGAGACCCAGTACTTC
>TRBV10-3|-|TRBJ1-2|many
CAISDRMYYGYTF
TGTGCCATCAGTGACAGGATGTACTATGGCTACACCTTC
>TRBV12-3/TRBV12-4|-|TRBJ2-1|many
CASRKEERDFNEQFF
TGTGCCAGCAGGAAGGAGGAACGGGACTTCAATGAGCAGTTCTTC
>TRBV3-1|TRBD2|TRBJ2-3|-
CASSQGWASGSSTDTQYF
TGTGCCAGCAGCCAAGGATGGGCTAGCGGCTCTAGCACAGATACGCAGTATTTT
>TRBV20-1|-|TRBJ1-2|-
CSARVGRGNGYTF
TGCAGTGCTAGAGTGGGCAGGGGAAACGGCTACACCTTC
>TRBV5-4|-|TRBJ2-5|-
CASSTTPGTLQETQYF
TGTGCCAGCAGCACTACCCCCGGGACTCTTCAAGAGACCCAGTACTTC
>TRBV6-1|-|TRBJ1-1|-
CASSVKENTEAFF
TGTGCCAGCAGCGTTAAAGAGAACACTGAAGCTTTCTTT
>TRBV5-1|-|TRBJ2-2|many
CASSRTPNTGELFF
TGCGCCAGCAGCCGGACACCCAACACCGGGGAGCTGTTTTTT
>TRBV19|-|TRBJ1-1|few
CASSILTLGLAEAFF
TGTGCCAGTAGTATCCTGACTTTGGGGTTGGCTGAAGCTTTCTTT
>TRBV19|-|TRBJ1-5|many
CASSIDGDQPQHF
TGTGCCAGTAGTATTGACGGGGATCAGCCCCAGCATTTT
>TRBV7-3|TRBD2|TRBJ2-2|many
CASSLSGLVNTGELFF
TGTGCCAGCAGCTTATCGGGACTAGTAAACACCGGGGAGCTGTTTTTT
>TRBV7-2|-|TRBJ2-1|few
CASSLVAGAASGNEQFF
TGTGCCAGCAGCTTAGTTGCGGGGGCGGCGAGTGGCAATGAGCAGTTCTTC
>TRBV20-1|-|TRBJ2-3|-
CSARGRTSSTDTQYF
TGCAGTGCTAGAGGGCGGACTTCTAGCACAGATACGCAGTATTTT
>TRBV6-5|-|TRBJ2-7|once
CASSSRLLGEQYF
TGTGCCAGCAGTTCCCGACTATTGGGGGAGCAGTACTTC
>TRBV29-1|-|TRBJ2-7|many
CSALGGGFGYEQYF
TGCAGCGCCCTAGGGGGAGGGTTCGGCTACGAGCAGTACTTC
>TRBV7-9|-|TRBJ1-1|-
CASSDYREMNTEAFF
TGTGCCAGCAGCGATTACAGGGAGATGAACACTGAAGCTTTCTTT
>TRBV7-2|TRBD2|TRBJ2-3|-
CASSLVLAGASGPDTQYF
TGTGCCAGCAGCTTAGTGCTAGCGGGGGCCTCGGGGCCAGATACGCAGTATTTT
>TRBV6-1|-|TRBJ2-2|-
CASRGRLLGELFF
TGTGCCAGCAGGGGTAGACTTCTCGGGGAGCTGTTTTTT
>TRBV29-1|-|TRBJ2-7|many
CSVGVVCGLKCYEQYF
TGCAGCGTTGGTGTGGTTTGTGGCCTCAAATGCTACGAGCAGTACTTC
>TRBV28|-|TRBJ1-3|-
CAISTARRDTIYF
TGTGCCATCTCGACAGCTCGAAGGGACACCATATATTTT
>TRBV6-1|-|TRBJ2-1|many
CASSPRDNYNEQFF
TGTGCCAGCAGCCCCCGGGACAACTACAATGAGCAGTTCTTC
>TRBV3-1|TRBD1|TRBJ1-1|few
CASSPGGGGWTEAFF
TGTGCCAGCAGCCCCGGCGGAGGGGGCTGGACTGAAGCTTTCTTT
>TRBV5-1|TRBD2|TRBJ2-1|many
CASSLEPSGGNNEQFF
TGCGCCAGCAGCTTGGAGCCTAGCGGGGGCAATAATGAGCAGTTCTTC
>TRBV7-2|-|TRBJ2-3|few
CASTWGLAATDTQYF
TGTGCCAGCACCTGGGGACTCGCGGCGACAGATACGCAGTATTTT
>TRBV7-9|-|TRBJ2-1|few
CASSFGGASSNEQFF
TGTGCCAGCAGCTTCGGAGGGGCTTCCTCCAATGAGCAGTTCTTC
>TRBV9|-|TRBJ2-2|-
CASSERVNTGELFF
TGTGCCAGCAGCGAGAGGGTAAACACCGGGGAGCTGTTTTTT
>TRBV5-1|TRBD1|TRBJ2-7|many
CASSLEGTGTGEDEQYF
TGCGCCAGCAGCTTGGAGGGTACGGGGACAGGGGAAGACGAGCAGTACTTC
>TRBV30|-|TRBJ1-5|few
CAWSDKSGVEHF
TGTGCCTGGAGTGACAAAAGCGGGGTGGAACATTTT
>TRBV11-1|TRBD1|TRBJ2-3|-
CASSQNHAGGPPDTQYF
TGTGCCAGCAGTCAGAACCACGCAGGGGGCCCCCCAGATACGCAGTATTTT
>TRBV29-1|TRBD1|TRBJ2-5|few
CSAPRNRGLGETQYF
TGCAGCGCGCCACGCAACAGGGGGCTCGGTGAGACCCAGTACTTC
>TRBV20-1|-|TRBJ1-6|-
CSARPSGDYNSPLHF
TGCAGTGCTAGACCGAGTGGGGACTATAATTCACCCCTCCACTTT
>TRBV19|-|TRBJ2-3|-
CASSKAFTDTQYF
TGTGCCAGTAGTAAGGCTTTCACAGATACGCAGTATTTT
>TRBV29-1|-|TRBJ2-3|-
CSASRVGSQGGMAYF
TGCAGCGCCAGCCGCGTGGGATCACAAGGCGGGATGGCGTATTTT
>TRBV25-1|-|TRBJ2-1|-
CASRGTLYNEQFF
TGTGCCAGTCGCGGAACCTTATACAATGAGCAGTTCTTC
>TRBV7-2|TRBD2|TRBJ2-7|-
CASSLGAGGHTGQQYF
TGTGCCAGCAGCTTAGGAGCGGGGGGGCACACTGGCCAGCAGTACTTC
>TRBV20-1|TRBD1|TRBJ2-7|few
CSARETGGDEQYF
TGCAGTGCTAGAGAAACAGGGGGCGACGAGCAGTACTTC
>TRBV7-2|-|TRBJ2-3|many
CASSLRASTDTQYF
TGTGCCAGCAGCTTAAGGGCCAGCACAGATACGCAGTATTTT